A selection of T cell receptor beta chains follows, all from one sample in a study of blood T cells in healthy people across ages. TCRdb reprocessed the 5' RACE reads via MiXCR and lists one record per CDR3 protein. The sample has over 1,300,000 distinct CDR3 sequences; approximately 59% are singletons. The sample was blood. These receptors all stem from a young man in good health. CDR3s include the opening cysteine and the closing phenylalanine or tryptophan. The size entry is marked missing in some rows and otherwise reads once, few, many or a size class.

cdr3_length	clone_size	j_call	v_call	cdr3_aa
12	few	TRBJ2-7	TRBV27	CASSTRGDEQYF
12	few	TRBJ2-1	TRBV3-1	CASSTLANEQFF
15	once	TRBJ1-2	TRBV4-3	CASSQETGSLDDYTF
15	.	TRBJ2-6	TRBV29-1	CSAKDGLSGANVLTF
15	.	TRBJ2-7	TRBV4-2	CASSQGDGIAYEQYF
14	many	TRBJ2-7	TRBV12-3/TRBV12-4	CASSLGQSSYEQYF
15	.	TRBJ2-1	TRBV12-5	CASGLVQVVADEQFF
13	.	TRBJ2-1	TRBV11-2	CASGPGPLNEQFF
15	.	TRBJ2-1	TRBV5-6	CASSLQQEPANEQFF
15	.	TRBJ1-5	TRBV20-1	CSARDGRAVNQPQHF
12	few	TRBJ2-7	TRBV7-9	CASSHTGNEQYF
17	.	TRBJ1-4	TRBV12-3/TRBV12-4	CASSFGQGARTIEKLFF
16	.	TRBJ2-3	TRBV5-5	CASSHTGLPSTDTQYF
16	.	TRBJ2-1	TRBV11-2	CASSSPGLAPYNEQFF
15	.	TRBJ1-2	TRBV7-9	CASSLGTADNYGYTF
17	.	TRBJ2-7	TRBV20-1	CSARDGGATGTRGEQYF
15	.	TRBJ2-7	TRBV3-1	CANSPIGGEVNEQYF
15	once	TRBJ2-1	TRBV9	CASNSPWTGEETQFF
12	.	.	TRBV20-1	CSARGGAATQYF
15	.	TRBJ1-5	TRBV4-1	CASSQRIVGNQPQHF
12	.	TRBJ1-2	TRBV9	CASSVGFYGYTF
13	few	TRBJ2-7	TRBV20-1	CSATTGLHYEQYF
16	.	TRBJ2-3	TRBV2	CASSVTGEVGTDTQYF
14	.	TRBJ1-1	TRBV5-1	CASSRTTGRTEAFF
17	few	TRBJ2-7	TRBV7-9	CASSLAPGQGLLYEQYF
17	.	TRBJ2-2	TRBV4-1	CASSQFPRGPHTGELFF
14	.	TRBJ1-4	TRBV6-2/TRBV6-3	CASTKERFNEKLFF
13	.	TRBJ1-5	TRBV7-9	CASSQQGMQPQHF
14	.	TRBJ1-2	TRBV15	CATSRLDTNYGYTF
16	.	TRBJ2-4	TRBV20-1	CSAREWGDIAKNIQYF
16	.	TRBJ1-2	TRBV6-5	CASSIKTGGGNYGYTF
13	.	TRBJ1-1	TRBV7-2	CASNPSGDTEAFF
17	.	TRBJ2-3	TRBV20-1	CSARALGLAGGTDTQYF
15	.	TRBJ1-1	TRBV12-3/TRBV12-4	CASSPWTGSTAEAFF
14	.	TRBJ1-4	TRBV3-1	CASSQGLRNEKLFF
14	.	.	TRBV15	CTTSGGTGGDIQYF
14	few	TRBJ2-4	TRBV29-1	CSVAPGGERNIQYF
13	few	TRBJ2-1	TRBV4-1	CASSRGGANEQFF
14	.	TRBJ1-4	TRBV10-3	CATDPGQGDEKLFF
11	.	.	TRBV20-1	CSARRGTEQYF
14	.	TRBJ2-7	TRBV20-1	CSAQTRSRPYEQYF
15	.	TRBJ2-1	TRBV12-3/TRBV12-4	CASSSLAGEINEQFF
16	many	.	TRBV4-3	CASSQDPKGSYNEQYF
14	.	TRBJ2-5	TRBV20-1	CSAKLAGGGETQYF
14	few	TRBJ1-2	TRBV4-1	CASSHQQGGDGYTF